This TCR beta chain was observed in a study of cytomegalovirus exposure and HLA in healthy donors. In this sample, this clone turned up a few times. What it recognizes is unknown. The PCR ran on 60 Vbeta and 13 Jbeta primers. The protocol was immunoSEQ multiplex PCR, while the TCRdb copy is restricted to in-frame clones and leaves out a portion. The sample consists of some 93,000 clones, about four fifths of them appearing once. Germline V gene data show CDR1 as MNHEY and CDR2 as SVGAGI. Trimming cost V 4 bases and J 8 bases; bases outside gene matches: 8. The CDR3 loop spans 16 amino acids. Notes on the study in general: A later analysis reportedly found that, within productive TCRs, an Asian-associated ancestry cluster had fewer N-insertions than the mean observed across the roughly 700 donors. Earlier analysis looked at TCR beta V segments, and most were productive about 90% or about 30% of the time.

Sequencing was done on a sample of PBMCs. The gene calls are TRBV6-5 and TRBJ2-1; 13 bases map to TRBD2. This receptor was obtained from a man aged 50-59 years in good health and CMV-seronegative. The CDR3 is CASSSPGLAGSYEQFF. The CDR3 coding sequence is TGTGCCAGCAGTTCCCCGGGACTAGCGGGATCATATGAGCAGTTCTTC.